These 17 T cell receptor beta chains were sequenced from one sample in a study of shared clonotypes between healthy human individuals. The repertoire was sequenced with immunoSEQ multiplex PCR; TCRdb's copy has only in-frame clones and lacks some. Of fewer than 3 million clones listed, less than 95% are singletons. Sequenced sample: naive CD4+ T cells from PBMCs. The subset here: CD45RA+ positively selected. These receptors were obtained from a man younger than 35 in good health. Some clones in this sample may be carry-over from other donors' samples.

The chain carries TRBV5-1 and TRBJ2-1; 7 nucleotides line up with TRBD1. The CDR3 covers 15 residues. V trimming: 3 bases; J trimming: 8 bases; junction bases outside the gene matches: 11. Germline CDR1 and CDR2: SGHRS and YFSETQ. The CDR3 region has the DNA TGCGCCAGCAGCTATACAGGGGTAGTTGGGGATGAGCAGTTCTTC. Translating it yields CASSYTGVVGDEQFF.

This chain joins TRBV5-6 and TRBJ1-2; 7 bases agree with TRBD1. The germline gives CDR1 SGHDT, CDR2 YYEEEE. The CDR3 has 14 amino acids. Germline trimming cut 2 bases from V and 7 bases from J; bases unmatched to any gene: 8. In DNA, the CDR3 is TGTGCCAGCAGCTTACTGACAGGGTCGGGTGGCTACACCTTC. Translating gives CASSLLTGSGGYTF.

The rearrangement links TRBV28 to TRBJ2-3; no definite D call. The CDR3 runs 19 residues. The V gene lost 1 base and the J gene lost 2 bases, with 22 bases spanning the gap. Germline values: CDR1 MDHEN, CDR2 SYDVKM. The CDR3 loop reads CASSLSTLTGTPFTDTQYF. CDR3 coding DNA: TGTGCCAGCAGTTTATCCACCTTAACGGGTACCCCCTTCACAGATACGCAGTATTTT.

This chain joins TRBV6-7 and TRBJ2-3; the match to TRBD2 covers 9 bases. TRBV6-7 is noted as an ORF with a role that remains uncertain. The ends lost 4 bases at V and 6 bases at J; junction bases unmatched: 11. The CDR3 is 16 amino acids. CDR3 nucleotides: TGTGCCAGCAGTTCGCTGGGGCGGGAGGGCCTGGATACGCAGTATTTT. Protein: CASSSLGREGLDTQYF.

The rearrangement joins TRBV7-7 to TRBJ2-5; 13 bases are shared with TRBD2. The trim removed 5 bases at V and 2 bases at J, leaving 8 bases unmatched. This CDR3 is built from 17 residues. CDR1 and CDR2 (germline): SSHAT, FNYEAQ (reference sequence). For the CDR3, the DNA is TGTGCCAGCAGCCTAGGGGGGACTAGCGGGACTCAAGAGACCCAGTACTTC. This translates into CASSLGGTSGTQETQYF.

The V gene is TRBV10-3, the J gene TRBJ1-2; D gene uncertain. From germline, CDR1 is ENHRY and CDR2 SYGVKD. Between the trimmed V and J ends, which lost 0 bases and 7 bases, there was a span of 12 bases. The CDR3 totals 14 residues. The CDR3 DNA is TGTGCCATCAGTGAGTCCTCCGGTATGGGTGGCTACACCTTC. It specifies CAISESSGMGGYTF.

The chain recombines TRBV7-3 with TRBJ1-1; D is ambiguous. The CDR3 consists of 14 residues. CDR1 is SGHTA, CDR2 FQGTGA, per germline. V lost 5 bases and J lost 1, with 11 bases in between. CDR3 amino acids: CASSPGSPNTEAFF. The CDR3 coding sequence is TGTGCCAGCAGCCCGGGGTCGCCGAACACTGAAGCTTTCTTT.

The chain recombines TRBV9 with TRBJ2-3; D ambiguous. Deletions cut 2 bases from V and 6 bases from J, with 19 bases between. The germline CDR1 and CDR2 sequences are SGDLS and YYNGEE. The CDR3 length is 16 residues. As DNA, the CDR3 is TGTGCCAGCAGCGTCGAGTTCTTAACGGCCGGGGATACGCAGTATTTT. It is translated as CASSVEFLTAGDTQYF.

The J gene is TRBJ2-1, the V gene TRBV10-3, with D maybe TRBD2 (5 bases). This CDR3 comprises 16 residues. Germline V gene lookup returns CDR1 ENHRY and CDR2 SYGVKD. Between the trimmed V and J ends, which lost 2 bases and 0 bases, there was a span of 11 bases. CDR3 DNA sequence: TGTGCCATCAGTGAGCAAAGCGGCCTCTCCTACAATGAGCAGTTCTTC. It encodes CAISEQSGLSYNEQFF.

About this clone: This CDR3 is also generated by other DNA sequences in the sample. V gene TRBV7-9 combines with J gene TRBJ1-3; D call uncertain. The germline V gene has CDR1 SEHNR and CDR2 FQNEAQ (reference sequence). The CDR3 sequence is 15 residues long. Trimming took 1 base from V and 0 from J, leaving 7 bases between them. The CDR3 sequence is CASSLGGVSGNTIYF. The CDR3 nucleotides are TGTGCCAGCAGCTTAGGCGGGGTCTCTGGAAACACCATATATTTT.

The chain employs TRBV5-1 and TRBJ2-7, with TRBD1 matching over 9 bases. V lost 3 bases and J lost 0; bases outside the gene matches: 4. The length of the CDR3 is 15 residues. Germline CDR1 reads SGHRS; CDR2 reads YFSETQ. The CDR3 nucleotides read TGCGCCAGCAGCTCCATGGGACAGGGCTCCTACGAGCAGTACTTC. This gives the protein CASSSMGQGSYEQYF. Drawing the rest from reference TRBV5-1 and TRBJ2-7, the complete variable domain is KAGVTQTPRYLIKTRGQQVTLSCSPISGHRSVSWYQQTPGQGLQFLFEYFSETQRNKGNFPGRFSGRQFSNSRSEMNVSTLELGDSALYLCASSSMGQGSYEQYFGPGTRLTVT.

The sample holds one count of this clone. V gene TRBV15 combines with J gene TRBJ2-3; the match to TRBD2 covers 13 bases. This CDR3 is 16 amino acids long. Germline CDR1 reads LNHNV; CDR2 reads YYDKDF (reference sequence). V lost 5 bases and J lost 0; bases outside the gene matches: 2. Here the CDR3 reads CATSGGLAGSTDTQYF. The DNA of the CDR3 is TGTGCCACCAGCGGGGGACTAGCGGGAAGCACAGATACGCAGTATTTT.

J is TRBJ1-2 and V is TRBV7-8; D is unclear. CDR1 and CDR2 from the germline V gene are SGHVS and FQNEAQ. CDR3 length equals 14 residues. Trimming took off 1 base at V and 5 bases at J, with 11 bases between the two ends. CDR3 sequence reads: CASSLEEDAYGYTF. The DNA of the CDR3 is TGTGCCAGCAGCTTAGAGGAGGACGCGTATGGCTACACCTTC.

The chain couples TRBV5-1 to TRBJ1-1, with unresolved D. V lost 1 base, J lost 3 bases, and 13 bases lay in between. Germline V gene lookup returns CDR1 SGHRS and CDR2 YFSETQ. CDR3 length: 15 residues. For the CDR3, the DNA is TGCGCCAGCAGCTTGCCCTACCAACCGGACACTGAAGCTTTCTTT. Its protein product is CASSLPYQPDTEAFF.

This clone has just one count. This chain links TRBV5-1 with TRBJ1-2, with a weak D call TRBD1 (6 bases). The CDR3 spans 14 residues. Germline V gene data show CDR1 as SGHRS and CDR2 as YFSETQ. The V end lost 2 bases, the J end lost 6 bases, and 14 bases lay between the germline ends. CDR3 sequence (DNA): TGCGCCAGCAGCTTAATAGGGGGAGGAAATGGCTACACCTTC. Translation gives CASSLIGGGNGYTF.

This clone was observed once. The V gene is TRBV19, the J gene TRBJ2-3; 7 bases match TRBD2. The junction had 5 bases not matched to a gene; V was cut back by 2 bases and J by 3 bases. Germline V CDR1 and CDR2: LNHDA, SQIVND (reference sequence). The length of the CDR3 is 15 residues. CDR3 nucleotides: TGTGCCAGTAGTATAAGGGGAGGGAGGACAGATACGCAGTATTTT. It translates to CASSIRGGRTDTQYF. The variable domain in full, completed from reference TRBV19 and TRBJ2-3, reads DGGITQSPKYLFRKEGQNVTLSCEQNLNHDAMYWYRQDPGQGLRLIYYSQIVNDFQKGDIAEGYSVSREKKESFPLTVTSAQKNPTAFYLCASSIRGGRTDTQYFGPGTRLTVL.

A remark on this clone: The same CDR3 can be traced to other DNA sequences in this sample. The chain links TRBV5-1 to TRBJ2-5; the match to TRBD2 covers 10 bases. The germline CDR1 and CDR2 sequences are SGHRS and YFSETQ. The CDR3 runs 16 residues. The J segment lost 0 bases and the V segment lost 0 bases, leaving 2 bases of the junction unmatched. The CDR3 nucleotides read TGCGCCAGCAGCTTGGGACTAGCGGGTAACCAAGAGACCCAGTACTTC. As protein: CASSLGLAGNQETQYF.